The clone carrying this TCR beta chain was counted between two and nine times. Its cognate antigen is unknown. This entry is derived from a study of blood T cells in healthy people across ages. Study-level results: Estimated diversity, derived from one million T cells, was regarded as an underestimate. Age showed a roughly linear inverse relationship with TCR beta diversity per million T cells. It was not known whether donors were CMV positive (a possible confounder of expanded clonotype changes).

PCR was performed a second time for roughly 7 to 12 cycles using a sample-barcoded 5' primer and a J-beta primer mix. Via MiXCR, TCRdb re-called the 5' RACE reads, giving one row per CDR3 protein. The sample lists approximately 1.5 million distinct CDR3 sequences; around 35% were seen once. Total RNA extracted from each sample amounted to at least 6 micrograms. The origin of this receptor is a woman in her 30s in good health. The material sequenced was blood.

CDR3 coding DNA: TGTGCCAGCAGCCTTGTTGGGCCCTCGGGTGAGCAGTTCTTC. Translated: CASSLVGPSGEQFF. This chain uses TRBV4-2 with TRBJ2-1; D unclear. CDR1 and CDR2 from the germline V gene are LGHNA and YNFKEQ. This CDR3 spans 14 amino acids. Trimming shortened V by 4 bases and J by 9 bases, and 16 bases separated the two germline ends.